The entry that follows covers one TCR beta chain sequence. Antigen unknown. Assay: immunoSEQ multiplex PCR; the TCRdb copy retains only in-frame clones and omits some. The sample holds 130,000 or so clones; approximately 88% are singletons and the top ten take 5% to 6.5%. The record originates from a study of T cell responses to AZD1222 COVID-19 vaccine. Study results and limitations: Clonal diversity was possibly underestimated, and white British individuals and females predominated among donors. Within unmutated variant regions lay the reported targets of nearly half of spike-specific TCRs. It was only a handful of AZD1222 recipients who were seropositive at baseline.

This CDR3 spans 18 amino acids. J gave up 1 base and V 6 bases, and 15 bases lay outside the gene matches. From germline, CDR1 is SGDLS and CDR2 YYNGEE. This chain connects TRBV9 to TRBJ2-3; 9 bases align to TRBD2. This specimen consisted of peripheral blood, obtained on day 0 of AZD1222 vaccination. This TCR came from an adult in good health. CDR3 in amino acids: CASTRGLAGRGGTDTQYF. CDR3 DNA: TGTGCCAGCACCAGGGGCCTAGCGGGGCGAGGGGGCACAGATACGCAGTATTTT.